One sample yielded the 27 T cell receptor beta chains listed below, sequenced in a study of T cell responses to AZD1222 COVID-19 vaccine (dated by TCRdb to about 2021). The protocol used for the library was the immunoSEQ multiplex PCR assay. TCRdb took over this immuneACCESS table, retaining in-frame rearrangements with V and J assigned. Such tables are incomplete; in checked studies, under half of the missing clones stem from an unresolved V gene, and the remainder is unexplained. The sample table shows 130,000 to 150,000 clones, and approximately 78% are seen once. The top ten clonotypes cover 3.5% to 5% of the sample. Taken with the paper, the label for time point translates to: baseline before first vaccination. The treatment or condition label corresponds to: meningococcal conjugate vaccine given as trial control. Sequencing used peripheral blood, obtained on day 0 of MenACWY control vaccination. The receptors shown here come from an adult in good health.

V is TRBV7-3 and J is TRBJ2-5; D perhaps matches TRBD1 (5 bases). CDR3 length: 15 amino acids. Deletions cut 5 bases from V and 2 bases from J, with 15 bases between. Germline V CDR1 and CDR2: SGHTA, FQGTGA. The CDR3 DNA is TGTGCCAGCAGCCCTAGGGGCCAGAGTCAAGAGACCCAGTACTTC. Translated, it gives CASSPRGQSQETQYF.

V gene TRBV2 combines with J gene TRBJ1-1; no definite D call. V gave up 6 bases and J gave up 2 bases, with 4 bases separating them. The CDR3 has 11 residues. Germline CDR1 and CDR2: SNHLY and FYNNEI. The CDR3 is CASRGNTEAFF. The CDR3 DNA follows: TGTGCCAGCAGGGGAAACACTGAAGCTTTCTTT.

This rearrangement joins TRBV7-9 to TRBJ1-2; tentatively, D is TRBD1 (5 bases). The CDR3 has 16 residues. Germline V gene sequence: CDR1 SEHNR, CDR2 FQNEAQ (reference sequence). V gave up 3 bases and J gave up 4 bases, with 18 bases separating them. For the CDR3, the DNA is TGTGCCAGCAGCTTTGGTGGCAGGGCGGCCTTCTATGGCTACACCTTC. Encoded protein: CASSFGGRAAFYGYTF.

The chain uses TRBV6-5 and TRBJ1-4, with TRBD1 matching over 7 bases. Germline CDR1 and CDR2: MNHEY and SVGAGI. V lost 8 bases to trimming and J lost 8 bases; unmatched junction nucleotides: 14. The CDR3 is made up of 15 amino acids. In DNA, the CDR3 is TGTGCCAGCTATCGAAAGGGGGCACGCCTGGAAAAACTGTTTTTT. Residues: CASYRKGARLEKLFF.

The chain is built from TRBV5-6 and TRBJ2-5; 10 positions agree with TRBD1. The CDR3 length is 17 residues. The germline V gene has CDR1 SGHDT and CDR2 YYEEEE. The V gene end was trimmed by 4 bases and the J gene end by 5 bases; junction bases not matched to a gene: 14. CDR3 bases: TGTGCCAGCAGCCGGCGTCCCGGGACAGGGGCCGGGGAGACCCAGTACTTC. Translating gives CASSRRPGTGAGETQYF. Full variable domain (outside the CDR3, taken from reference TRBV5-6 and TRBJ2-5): DAGVTQSPTHLIKTRGQQVTLRCSPKSGHDTVSWYQQALGQGPQFIFQYYEEEERQRGNFPDRFSGHQFPNYSSELNVNALLLGDSALYLCASSRRPGTGAGETQYFGPGTRLLVL.

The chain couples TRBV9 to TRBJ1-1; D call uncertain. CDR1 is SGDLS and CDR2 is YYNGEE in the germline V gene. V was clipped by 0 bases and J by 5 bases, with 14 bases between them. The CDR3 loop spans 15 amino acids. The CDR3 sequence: CASSVDWSMGTEAFF. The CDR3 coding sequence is TGTGCCAGCAGCGTAGACTGGTCAATGGGAACTGAAGCTTTCTTT.

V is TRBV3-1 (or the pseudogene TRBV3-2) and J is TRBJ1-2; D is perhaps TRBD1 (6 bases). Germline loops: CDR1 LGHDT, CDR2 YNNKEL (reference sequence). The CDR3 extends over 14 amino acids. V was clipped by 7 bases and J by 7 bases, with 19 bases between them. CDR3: CASTTGTGLVGYTF. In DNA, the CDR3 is TGTGCCAGCACCACCGGTACAGGGTTGGTTGGCTACACCTTC.

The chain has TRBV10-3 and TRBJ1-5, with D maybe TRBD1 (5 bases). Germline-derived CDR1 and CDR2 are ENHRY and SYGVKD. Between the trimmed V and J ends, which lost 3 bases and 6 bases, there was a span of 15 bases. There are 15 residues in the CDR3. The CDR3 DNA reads TGTGCCATCAGTGAACGTGTGGGGGACGGTCAGCCCCAGCATTTT. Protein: CAISERVGDGQPQHF.

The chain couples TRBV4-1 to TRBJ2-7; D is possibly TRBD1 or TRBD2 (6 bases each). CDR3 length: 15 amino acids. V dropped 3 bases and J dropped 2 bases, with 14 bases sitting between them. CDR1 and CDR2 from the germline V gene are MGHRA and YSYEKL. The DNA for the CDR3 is TGCGCCAGCAGCCACGGGGGCGTAAAGGCCTACGAGCAGTACTTC. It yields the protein CASSHGGVKAYEQYF.

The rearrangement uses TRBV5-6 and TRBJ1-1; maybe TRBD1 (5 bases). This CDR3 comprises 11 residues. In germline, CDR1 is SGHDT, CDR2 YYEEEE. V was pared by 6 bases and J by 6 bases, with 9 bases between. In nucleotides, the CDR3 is TGTGCCAGCATGTGGGGGGCTGAAGCTTTCTTT. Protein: CASMWGAEAFF.

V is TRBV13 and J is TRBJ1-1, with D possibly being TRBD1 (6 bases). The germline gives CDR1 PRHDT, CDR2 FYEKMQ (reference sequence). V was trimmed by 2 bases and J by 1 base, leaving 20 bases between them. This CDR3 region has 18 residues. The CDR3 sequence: CASSLRRRQGPGNTEAFF. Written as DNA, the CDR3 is TGTGCCAGCAGCTTACGTCGGCGTCAGGGGCCAGGGAACACTGAAGCTTTCTTT.

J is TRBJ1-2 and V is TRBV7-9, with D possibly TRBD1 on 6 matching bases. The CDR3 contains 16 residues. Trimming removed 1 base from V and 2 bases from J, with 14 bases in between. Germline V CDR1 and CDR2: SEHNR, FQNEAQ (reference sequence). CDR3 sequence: CASSLGGTRSNYGYTF. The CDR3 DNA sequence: TGTGCCAGCAGCTTAGGGGGGACACGCAGCAACTATGGCTACACCTTC.

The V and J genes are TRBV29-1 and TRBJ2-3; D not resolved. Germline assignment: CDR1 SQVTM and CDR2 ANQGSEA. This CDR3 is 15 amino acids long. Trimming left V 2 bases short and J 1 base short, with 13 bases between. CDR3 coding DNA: TGCAGCGTTGAAAGGCAGCCCGGAGGCACAGATACGCAGTATTTT. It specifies CSVERQPGGTDTQYF.

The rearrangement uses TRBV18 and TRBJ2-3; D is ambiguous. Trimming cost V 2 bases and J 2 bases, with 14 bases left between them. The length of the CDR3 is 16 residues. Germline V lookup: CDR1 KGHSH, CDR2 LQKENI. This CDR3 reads CASSPDHSYSTDTQYF. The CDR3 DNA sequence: TGTGCCAGCTCACCAGACCACAGCTACTCCACAGATACGCAGTATTTT.

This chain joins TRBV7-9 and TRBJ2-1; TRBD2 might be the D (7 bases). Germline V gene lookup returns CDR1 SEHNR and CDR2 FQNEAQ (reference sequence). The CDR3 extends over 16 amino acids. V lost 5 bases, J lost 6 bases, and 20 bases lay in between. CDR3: CASSPPRGASPNEQFF. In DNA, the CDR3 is TGTGCCAGCAGCCCCCCACGGGGGGCGAGCCCCAATGAGCAGTTCTTC. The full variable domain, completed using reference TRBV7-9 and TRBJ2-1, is DTGVSQNPRHKITKRGQNVTFRCDPISEHNRLYWYRQTLGQGPEFLTYFQNEAQLEKSRLLSDRFSAERPKGSFSTLEIQRTEQGDSAMYLCASSPPRGASPNEQFFGPGTRLTVL.

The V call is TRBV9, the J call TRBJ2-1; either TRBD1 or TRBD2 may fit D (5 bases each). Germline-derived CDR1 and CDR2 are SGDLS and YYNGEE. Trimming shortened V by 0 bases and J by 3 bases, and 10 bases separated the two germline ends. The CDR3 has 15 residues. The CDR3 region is CASSVGRGYYNEQFF. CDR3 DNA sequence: TGTGCCAGCAGCGTAGGACGGGGCTACTACAATGAGCAGTTCTTC.

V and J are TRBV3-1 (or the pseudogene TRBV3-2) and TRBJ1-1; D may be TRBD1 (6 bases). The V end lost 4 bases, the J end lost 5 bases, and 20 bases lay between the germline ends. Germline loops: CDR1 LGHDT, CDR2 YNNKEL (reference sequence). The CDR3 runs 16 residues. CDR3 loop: CASSLSSRGLLTEAFF. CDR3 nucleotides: TGTGCCAGCAGCCTTTCTAGCCGGGGGCTACTAACTGAAGCTTTCTTT.

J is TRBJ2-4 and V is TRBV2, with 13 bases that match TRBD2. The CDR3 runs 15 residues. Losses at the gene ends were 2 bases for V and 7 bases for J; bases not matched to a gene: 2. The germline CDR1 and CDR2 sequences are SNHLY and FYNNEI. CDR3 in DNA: TGTGCCAGCAGTGAACAGACTAGCGGGGGGAACATTCAGTACTTC. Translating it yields CASSEQTSGGNIQYF. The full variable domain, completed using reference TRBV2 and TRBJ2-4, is EPEVTQTPSHQVTQMGQEVILRCVPISNHLYFYWYRQILGQKVEFLVSFYNNEISEKSEIFDDQFSVERPDGSNFTLKIRSTKLEDSAMYFCASSEQTSGGNIQYFGAGTRLSVL.

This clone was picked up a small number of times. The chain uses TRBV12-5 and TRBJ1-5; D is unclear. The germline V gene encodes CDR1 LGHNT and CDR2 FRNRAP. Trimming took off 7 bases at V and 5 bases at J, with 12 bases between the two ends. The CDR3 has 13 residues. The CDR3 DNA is TGTGCTAGTGCTCTCGGGTTGGATCAGCCCCAGCATTTT. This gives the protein CASALGLDQPQHF.

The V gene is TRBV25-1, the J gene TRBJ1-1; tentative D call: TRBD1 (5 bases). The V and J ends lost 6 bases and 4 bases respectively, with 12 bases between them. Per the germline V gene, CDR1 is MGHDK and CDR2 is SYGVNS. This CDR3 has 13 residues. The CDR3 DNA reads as TGTGCCAGCAGGGCTTCGGGGGGCACTGAAGCTTTCTTT. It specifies CASRASGGTEAFF. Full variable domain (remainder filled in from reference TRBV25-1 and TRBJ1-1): EADIYQTPRYLVIGTGKKITLECSQTMGHDKMYWYQQDPGMELHLIHYSYGVNSTEKGDLSSESTVSRIRTEHFPLTLESARPSHTSQYLCASRASGGTEAFFGQGTRLTVV.

The CDR3 DNA is TGTGCCAGCAGCCAACGACGACAGGGAGGCAATGAGCAGTTCTTC. Its translation: CASSQRRQGGNEQFF. The V gene is TRBV7-2, the J gene TRBJ2-1; D might be TRBD1 (7 bases). The CDR3 extends over 15 amino acids. Trimming took 5 bases from V and 6 from J, leaving 17 bases between them. Germline loops: CDR1 SGHTA, CDR2 FQGNSA.

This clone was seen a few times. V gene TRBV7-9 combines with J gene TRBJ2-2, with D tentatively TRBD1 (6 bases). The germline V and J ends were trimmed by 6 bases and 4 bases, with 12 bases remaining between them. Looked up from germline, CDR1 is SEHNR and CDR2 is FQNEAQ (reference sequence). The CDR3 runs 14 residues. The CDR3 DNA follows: TGTGCCAGCAGTAACAGGGCGGGCACCGGGGAGCTGTTTTTT. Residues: CASSNRAGTGELFF.

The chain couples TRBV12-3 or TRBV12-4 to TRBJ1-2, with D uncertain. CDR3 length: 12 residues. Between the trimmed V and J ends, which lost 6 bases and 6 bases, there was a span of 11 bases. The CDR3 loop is CASSRPGDGYTF. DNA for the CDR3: TGTGCCAGCAGCAGGCCCGGGGATGGCTACACCTTC.

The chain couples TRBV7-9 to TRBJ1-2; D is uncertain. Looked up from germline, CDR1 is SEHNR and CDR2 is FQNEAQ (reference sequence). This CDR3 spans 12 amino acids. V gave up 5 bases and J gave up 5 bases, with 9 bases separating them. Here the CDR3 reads CASSLISYGYTF. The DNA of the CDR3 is TGTGCCAGCAGCCTCATTTCATATGGCTACACCTTC.

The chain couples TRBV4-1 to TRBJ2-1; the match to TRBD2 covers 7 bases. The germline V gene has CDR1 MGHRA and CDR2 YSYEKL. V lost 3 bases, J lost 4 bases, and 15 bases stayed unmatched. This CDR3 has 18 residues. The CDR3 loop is CASSHLWESGVIYNEQFF. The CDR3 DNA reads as TGCGCCAGCAGCCACCTTTGGGAAAGCGGGGTGATATACAATGAGCAGTTCTTC.

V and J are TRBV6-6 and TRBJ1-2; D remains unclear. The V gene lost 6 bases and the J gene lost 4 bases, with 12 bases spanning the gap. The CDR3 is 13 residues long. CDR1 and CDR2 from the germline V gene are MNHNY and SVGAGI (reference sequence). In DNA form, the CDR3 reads TGTGCCAGCAGAGGCGGCTCTTTCTATGGCTACACCTTC. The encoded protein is CASRGGSFYGYTF.

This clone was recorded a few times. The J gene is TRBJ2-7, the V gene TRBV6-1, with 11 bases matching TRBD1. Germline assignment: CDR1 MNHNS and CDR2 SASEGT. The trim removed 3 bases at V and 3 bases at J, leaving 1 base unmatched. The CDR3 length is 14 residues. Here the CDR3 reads CASSDGTGGYEQYF. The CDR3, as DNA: TGTGCCAGCAGTGACGGGACAGGGGGCTACGAGCAGTACTTC.